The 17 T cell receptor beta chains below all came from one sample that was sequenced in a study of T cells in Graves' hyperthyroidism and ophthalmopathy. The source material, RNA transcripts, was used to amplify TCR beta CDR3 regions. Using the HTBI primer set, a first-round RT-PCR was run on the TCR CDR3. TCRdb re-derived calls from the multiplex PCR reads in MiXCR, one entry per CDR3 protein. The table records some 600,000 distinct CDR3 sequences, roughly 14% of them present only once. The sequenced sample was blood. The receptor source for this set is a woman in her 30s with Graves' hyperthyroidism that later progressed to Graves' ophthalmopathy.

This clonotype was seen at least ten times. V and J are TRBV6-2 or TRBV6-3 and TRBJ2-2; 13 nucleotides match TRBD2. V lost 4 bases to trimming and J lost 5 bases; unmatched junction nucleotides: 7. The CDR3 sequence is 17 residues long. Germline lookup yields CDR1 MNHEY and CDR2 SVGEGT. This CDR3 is CASSFRLAGGQTGELFF. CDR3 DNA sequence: TGTGCCAGCAGTTTTAGACTAGCGGGAGGACAAACCGGGGAGCTGTTTTTT.

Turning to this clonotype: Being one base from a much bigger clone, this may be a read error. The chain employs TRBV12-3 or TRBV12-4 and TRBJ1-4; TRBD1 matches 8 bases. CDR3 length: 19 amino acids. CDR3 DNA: TGTGCCGGCAGTAACCAGACAGGGGTGTTCGGGATCGTTGGTGAAAAACTGTTTTTT. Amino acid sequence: CAGSNQTGVFGIVGEKLFF.

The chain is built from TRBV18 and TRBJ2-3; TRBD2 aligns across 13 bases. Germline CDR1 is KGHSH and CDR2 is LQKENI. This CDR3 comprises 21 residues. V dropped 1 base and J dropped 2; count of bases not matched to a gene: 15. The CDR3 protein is CASSPLGLAGTKDRHTDTQYF. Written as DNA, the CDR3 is TGTGCCAGCTCACCACTGGGACTAGCGGGAACAAAGGACCGGCACACAGATACGCAGTATTTT.

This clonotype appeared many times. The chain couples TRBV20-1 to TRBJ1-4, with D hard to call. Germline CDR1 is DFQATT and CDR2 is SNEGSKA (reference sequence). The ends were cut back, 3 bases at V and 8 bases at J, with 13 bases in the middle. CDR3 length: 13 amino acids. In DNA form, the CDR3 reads TGCAGTGCTAGGGCCCACGCGGGCGAAAAACTGTTTTTT. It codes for CSARAHAGEKLFF.

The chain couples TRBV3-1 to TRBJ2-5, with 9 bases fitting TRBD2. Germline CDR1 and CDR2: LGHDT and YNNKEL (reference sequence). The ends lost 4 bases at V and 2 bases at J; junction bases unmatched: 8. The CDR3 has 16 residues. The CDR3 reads CASSPRAGGPQETQYF. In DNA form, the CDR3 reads TGTGCCAGCAGCCCGCGAGCGGGAGGCCCACAAGAGACCCAGTACTTC.

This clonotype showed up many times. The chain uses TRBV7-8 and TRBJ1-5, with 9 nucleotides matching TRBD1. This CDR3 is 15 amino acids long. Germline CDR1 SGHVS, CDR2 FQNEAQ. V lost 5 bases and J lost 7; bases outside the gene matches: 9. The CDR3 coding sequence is TGTGCCAGCAGCCGATCGGGACAGGGATACCAGCCCCAGCATTTT. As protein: CASSRSGQGYQPQHF. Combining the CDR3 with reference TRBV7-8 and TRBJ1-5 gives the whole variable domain GAGVSQSPRYKVAKRGQDVALRCDPISGHVSLFWYQQALGQGPEFLTYFQNEAQLDKSGLPSDRFFAERPEGSVSTLKIQRTQQEDSAVYLCASSRSGQGYQPQHFGDGTRLSIL.

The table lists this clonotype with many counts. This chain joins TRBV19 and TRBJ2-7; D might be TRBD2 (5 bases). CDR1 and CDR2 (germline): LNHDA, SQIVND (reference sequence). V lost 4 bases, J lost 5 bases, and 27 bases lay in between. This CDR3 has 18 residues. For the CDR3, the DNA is TGTGCCAGTAGTACCCTAGCCCAAGGACGACGGGCCGGGAACGAGCAGTACTTC. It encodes CASSTLAQGRRAGNEQYF. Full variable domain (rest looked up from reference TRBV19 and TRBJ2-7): DGGITQSPKYLFRKEGQNVTLSCEQNLNHDAMYWYRQDPGQGLRLIYYSQIVNDFQKGDIAEGYSVSREKKESFPLTVTSAQKNPTAFYLCASSTLAQGRRAGNEQYFGPGTRLTVT.

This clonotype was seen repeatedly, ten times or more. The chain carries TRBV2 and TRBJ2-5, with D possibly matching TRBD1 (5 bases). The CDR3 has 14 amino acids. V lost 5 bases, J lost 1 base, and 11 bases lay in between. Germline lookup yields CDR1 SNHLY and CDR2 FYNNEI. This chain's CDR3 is CASSPDIAQETQYF. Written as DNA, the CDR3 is TGTGCCAGCAGTCCGGACATAGCCCAAGAGACCCAGTACTTC. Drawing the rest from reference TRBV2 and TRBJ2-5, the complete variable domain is EPEVTQTPSHQVTQMGQEVILRCVPISNHLYFYWYRQILGQKVEFLVSFYNNEISEKSEIFDDQFSVERPDGSNFTLKIRSTKLEDSAMYFCASSPDIAQETQYFGPGTRLLVL.

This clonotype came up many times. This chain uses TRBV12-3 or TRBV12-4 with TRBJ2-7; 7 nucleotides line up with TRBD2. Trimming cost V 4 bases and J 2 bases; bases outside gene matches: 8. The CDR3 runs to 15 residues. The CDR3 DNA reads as TGTGCCAGCAGTTCGACCGAGGCGGGAGCCTACGAGCAGTACTTC. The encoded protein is CASSSTEAGAYEQYF.

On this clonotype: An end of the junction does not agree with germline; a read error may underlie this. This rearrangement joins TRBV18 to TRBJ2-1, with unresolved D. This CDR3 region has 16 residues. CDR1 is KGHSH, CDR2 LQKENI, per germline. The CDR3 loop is CASPPYSRNSYNEQFF. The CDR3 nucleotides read TGTGCCAGCCCACCATATTCCCGGAACTCCTACAATGAGCAGTTCTTC. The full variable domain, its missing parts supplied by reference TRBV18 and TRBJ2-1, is NAGVMQNPRHLVRRRGQEARLRCSPMKGHSHVYWYRQLPEEGLKFMVYLQKENIIDESGMPKERFSAEFPKEGPSILRIQQVVRGDSAAYFCASPPYSRNSYNEQFFGPGTRLTVL.

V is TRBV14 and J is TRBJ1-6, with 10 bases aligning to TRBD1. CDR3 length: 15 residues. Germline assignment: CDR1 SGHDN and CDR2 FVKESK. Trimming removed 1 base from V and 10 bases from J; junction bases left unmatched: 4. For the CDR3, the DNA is TGTGCCAGCAGCCAAGCGGACAGGGGGGGATCACCCCTCCACTTT. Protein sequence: CASSQADRGGSPLHF.

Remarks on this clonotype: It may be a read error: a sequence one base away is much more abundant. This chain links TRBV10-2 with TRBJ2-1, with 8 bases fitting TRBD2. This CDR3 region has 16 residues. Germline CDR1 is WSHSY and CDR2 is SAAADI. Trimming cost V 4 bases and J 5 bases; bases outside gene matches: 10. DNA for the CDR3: TGCGCCAGCAGTGGGGATCGGGAGGGCCCCCACAATGAGCAGTTCTTC. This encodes CASSGDREGPHNEQFF.

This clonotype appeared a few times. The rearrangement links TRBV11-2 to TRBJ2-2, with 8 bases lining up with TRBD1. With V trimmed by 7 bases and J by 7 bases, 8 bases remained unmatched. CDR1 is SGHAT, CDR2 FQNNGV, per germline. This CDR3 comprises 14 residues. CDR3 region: CASKGQGGLGELFF. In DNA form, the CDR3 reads TGTGCCAGCAAAGGACAGGGTGGTCTCGGGGAGCTGTTTTTT.

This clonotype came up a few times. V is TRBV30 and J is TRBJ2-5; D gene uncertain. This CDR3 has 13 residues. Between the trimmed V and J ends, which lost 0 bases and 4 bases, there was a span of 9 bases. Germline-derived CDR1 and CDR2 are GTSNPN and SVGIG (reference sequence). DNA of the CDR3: TGTGCCTGGAGTGTTCGCTGGGGAGAGACCCAGTACTTC. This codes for CAWSVRWGETQYF. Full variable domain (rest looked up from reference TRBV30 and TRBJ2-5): SQTIHQWPATLVQPVGSPLSLECTVEGTSNPNLYWYRQAAGRGLQLLFYSVGIGQISSEVPQNLSASRPQDRQFILSSKKLLLSDSGFYLCAWSVRWGETQYFGPGTRLLVL.

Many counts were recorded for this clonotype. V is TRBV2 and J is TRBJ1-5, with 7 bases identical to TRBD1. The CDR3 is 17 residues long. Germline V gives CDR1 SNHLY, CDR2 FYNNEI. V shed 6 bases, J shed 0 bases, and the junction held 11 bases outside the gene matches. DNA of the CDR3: TGTGCCAGCAGGACCTTTAGGGGGCTGATTAGCAATCAGCCCCAGCATTTT. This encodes CASRTFRGLISNQPQHF. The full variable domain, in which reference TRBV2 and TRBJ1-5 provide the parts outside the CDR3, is EPEVTQTPSHQVTQMGQEVILRCVPISNHLYFYWYRQILGQKVEFLVSFYNNEISEKSEIFDDQFSVERPDGSNFTLKIRSTKLEDSAMYFCASRTFRGLISNQPQHFGDGTRLSIL.

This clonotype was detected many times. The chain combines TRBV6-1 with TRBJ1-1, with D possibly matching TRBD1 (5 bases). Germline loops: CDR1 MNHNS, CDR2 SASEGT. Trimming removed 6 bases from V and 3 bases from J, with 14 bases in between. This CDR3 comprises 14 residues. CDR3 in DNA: TGTGCCAGCAGCTCCTTTTTGGGGGACACTGAAGCTTTCTTT. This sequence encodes CASSSFLGDTEAFF.

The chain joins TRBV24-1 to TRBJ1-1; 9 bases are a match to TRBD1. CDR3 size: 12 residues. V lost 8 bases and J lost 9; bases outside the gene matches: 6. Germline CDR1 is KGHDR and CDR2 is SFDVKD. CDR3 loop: CATMSGTGKAFF. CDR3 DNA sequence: TGTGCCACCATGTCCGGGACAGGGAAAGCTTTCTTT.